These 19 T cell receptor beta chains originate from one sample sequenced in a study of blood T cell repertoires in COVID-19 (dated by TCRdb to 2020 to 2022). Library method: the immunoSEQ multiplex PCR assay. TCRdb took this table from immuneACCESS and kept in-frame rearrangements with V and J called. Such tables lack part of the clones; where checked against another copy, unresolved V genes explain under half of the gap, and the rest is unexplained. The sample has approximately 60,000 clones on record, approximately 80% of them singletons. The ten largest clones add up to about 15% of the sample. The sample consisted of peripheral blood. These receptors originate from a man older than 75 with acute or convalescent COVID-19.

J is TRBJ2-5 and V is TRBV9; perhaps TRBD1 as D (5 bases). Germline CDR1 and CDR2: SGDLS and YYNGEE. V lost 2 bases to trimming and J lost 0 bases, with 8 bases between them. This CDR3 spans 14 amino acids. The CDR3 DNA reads TGTGCCAGCAGCGTGCCGGACAACCAAGAGACCCAGTACTTC. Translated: CASSVPDNQETQYF.

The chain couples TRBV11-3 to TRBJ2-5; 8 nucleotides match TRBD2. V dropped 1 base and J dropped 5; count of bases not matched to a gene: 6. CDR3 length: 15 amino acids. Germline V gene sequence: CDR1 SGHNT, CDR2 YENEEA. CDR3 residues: CASSLAGGPGETQYF. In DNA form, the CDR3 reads TGTGCCAGCAGCTTAGCGGGGGGGCCGGGGGAGACCCAGTACTTC.

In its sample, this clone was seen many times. As DNA, the CDR3 is TGTGCCAGCAGTTACTCGCTGGGGACTAGCGTGGGCGAGCAGTACTTC. Its protein is CASSYSLGTSVGEQYF. This rearrangement joins TRBV6-2 or TRBV6-3 to TRBJ2-7, with 10 positions matching TRBD2. This CDR3 has 16 residues. The V segment lost 0 bases and the J segment 6 bases; nucleotides outside the gene matches: 8. Germline CDR1 is MNHEY and CDR2 is SVGEGT.

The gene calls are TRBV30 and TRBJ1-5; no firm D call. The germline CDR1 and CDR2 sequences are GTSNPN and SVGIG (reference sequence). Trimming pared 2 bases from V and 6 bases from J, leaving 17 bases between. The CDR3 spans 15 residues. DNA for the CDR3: TGTGCCTGGAGTCTCGGAGGGCCGACCCCTCAGCCCCAGCATTTT. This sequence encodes CAWSLGGPTPQPQHF.

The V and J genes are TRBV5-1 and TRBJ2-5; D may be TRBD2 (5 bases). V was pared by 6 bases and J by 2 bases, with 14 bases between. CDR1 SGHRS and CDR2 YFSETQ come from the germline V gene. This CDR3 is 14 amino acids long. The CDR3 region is CASTTPSGQETQYF. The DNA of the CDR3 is TGCGCCAGCACAACGCCCAGCGGACAAGAGACCCAGTACTTC.

CDR3 protein: CASRATSGDTGELFF. The CDR3 DNA reads as TGTGCCAGCAGAGCGACTAGCGGGGACACCGGGGAGCTGTTTTTT. The J gene is TRBJ2-2, the V gene TRBV6-5, with 11 bases lining up with TRBD2. Germline V CDR1 and CDR2: MNHEY, SVGAGI. CDR3 length: 15 residues. The V and J ends lost 6 bases and 3 bases, in that order; junction bases with no gene match: 3.

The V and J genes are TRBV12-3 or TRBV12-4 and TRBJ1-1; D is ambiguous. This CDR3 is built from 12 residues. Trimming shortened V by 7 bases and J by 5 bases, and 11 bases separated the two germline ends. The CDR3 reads CASTVGGTEAFF. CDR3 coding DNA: TGTGCCAGCACCGTGGGAGGGACTGAAGCTTTCTTT.

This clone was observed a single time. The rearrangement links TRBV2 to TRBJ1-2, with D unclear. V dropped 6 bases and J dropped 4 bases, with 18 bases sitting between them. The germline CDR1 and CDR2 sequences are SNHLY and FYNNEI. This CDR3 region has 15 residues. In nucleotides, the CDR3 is TGTGCCAGCAGGAGGGATGGAGCCGTGAGCTATGGCTACACCTTC. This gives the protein CASRRDGAVSYGYTF.

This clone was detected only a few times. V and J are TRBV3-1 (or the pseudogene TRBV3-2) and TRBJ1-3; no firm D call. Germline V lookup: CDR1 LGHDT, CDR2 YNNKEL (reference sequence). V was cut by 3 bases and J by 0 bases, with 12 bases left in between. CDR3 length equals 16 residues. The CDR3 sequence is CASSHWPKYSGNTIYF. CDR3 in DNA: TGTGCCAGCAGCCATTGGCCCAAGTACTCTGGAAACACCATATATTTT.

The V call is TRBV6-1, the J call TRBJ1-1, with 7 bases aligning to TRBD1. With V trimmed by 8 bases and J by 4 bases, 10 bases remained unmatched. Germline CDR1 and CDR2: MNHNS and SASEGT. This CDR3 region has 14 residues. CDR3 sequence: CASSMARGSTEAFF. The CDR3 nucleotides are TGTGCCAGCTCCATGGCCAGGGGGTCCACTGAAGCTTTCTTT.

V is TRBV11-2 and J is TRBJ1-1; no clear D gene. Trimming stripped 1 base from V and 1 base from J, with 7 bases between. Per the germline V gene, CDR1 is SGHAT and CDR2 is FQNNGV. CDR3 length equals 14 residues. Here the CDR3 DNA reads TGTGCCAGCAGCTTAGCTCCGGGGAACACTGAAGCTTTCTTT. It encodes CASSLAPGNTEAFF.

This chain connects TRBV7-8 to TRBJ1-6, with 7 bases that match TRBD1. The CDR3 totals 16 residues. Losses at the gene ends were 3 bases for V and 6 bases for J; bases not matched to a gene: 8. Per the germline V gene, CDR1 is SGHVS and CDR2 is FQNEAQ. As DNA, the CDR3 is TGTGCCAGCAGCTTTAACTCAGGACAGGCTAATTCACCCCTCCACTTT. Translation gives CASSFNSGQANSPLHF.

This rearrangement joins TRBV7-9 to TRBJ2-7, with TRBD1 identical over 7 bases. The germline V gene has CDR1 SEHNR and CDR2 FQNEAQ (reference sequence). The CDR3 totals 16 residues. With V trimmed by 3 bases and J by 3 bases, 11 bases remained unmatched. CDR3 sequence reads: CASSLAGQAGSYEQYF. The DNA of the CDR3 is TGTGCCAGCAGCTTGGCCGGACAGGCCGGCAGCTACGAGCAGTACTTC.

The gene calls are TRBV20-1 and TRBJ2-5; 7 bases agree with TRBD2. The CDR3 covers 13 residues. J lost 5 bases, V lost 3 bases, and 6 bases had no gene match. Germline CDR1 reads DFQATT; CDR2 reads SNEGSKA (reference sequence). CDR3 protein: CSASGGVRETQYF. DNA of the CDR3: TGCAGTGCTAGTGGGGGGGTTAGGGAGACCCAGTACTTC.

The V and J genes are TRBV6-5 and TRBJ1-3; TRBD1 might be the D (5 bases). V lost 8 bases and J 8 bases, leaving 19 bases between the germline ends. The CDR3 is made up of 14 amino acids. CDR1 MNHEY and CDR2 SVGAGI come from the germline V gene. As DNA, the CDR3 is TGTGCCAGCGTTCTGGCATCAGGGTTCGACACCATATATTTT. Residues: CASVLASGFDTIYF.

Here the CDR3 reads CASSLGAAGTGGYTF. CDR3 in DNA: TGTGCCAGCAGCTTGGGGGCTGCGGGGACCGGGGGCTACACCTTC. The V and J genes are TRBV5-5 and TRBJ1-2, with D tentatively TRBD1 (5 bases). Trimming removed 0 bases from V and 8 bases from J, with 17 bases in between. The CDR3 contains 15 residues. The germline V gene encodes CDR1 SGHKS and CDR2 YYEKEE (reference sequence).

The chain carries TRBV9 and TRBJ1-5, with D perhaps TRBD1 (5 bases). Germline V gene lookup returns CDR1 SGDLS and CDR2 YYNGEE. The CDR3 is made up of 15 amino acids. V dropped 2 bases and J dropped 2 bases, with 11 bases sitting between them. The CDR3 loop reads CASSVQGGRNQPQHF. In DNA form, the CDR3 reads TGTGCCAGCAGCGTCCAGGGTGGCCGCAATCAGCCCCAGCATTTT.

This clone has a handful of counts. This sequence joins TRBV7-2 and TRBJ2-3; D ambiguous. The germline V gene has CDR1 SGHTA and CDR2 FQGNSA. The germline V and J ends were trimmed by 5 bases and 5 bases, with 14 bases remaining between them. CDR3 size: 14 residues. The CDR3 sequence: CASSRFASVDTQYF. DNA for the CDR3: TGTGCCAGCAGCCGTTTCGCCAGCGTAGATACGCAGTATTTT.

CDR3 sequence reads: CASSAREAPGVEGQFF. The CDR3 region has the DNA TGTGCCAGTAGTGCCAGGGAGGCACCCGGTGTGGAGGGGCAGTTCTTC. The chain uses TRBV19 and TRBJ2-1, with a tentative D call TRBD2 (6 bases). V shed 5 bases and J shed 12 bases, with 26 bases lying between them. Germline V lookup: CDR1 LNHDA, CDR2 SQIVND (reference sequence). The CDR3 is made up of 16 amino acids.